Listed here are 16 T cell receptor beta chains from one sample, sequenced in a study of T-cell memory formation after mild COVID-19. TCRdb processed the 5' RACE reads anew with MiXCR; each CDR3 protein has one entry. The profile shows about 500,000 distinct CDR3 sequences, approximately 20% of them singletons. Material for sequencing was PBMCs or a T cell subset sorted from them (not recorded which). These receptors all stem from an adult woman who had mild COVID-19 (a few samples of this study predate the infection). Cell type and time point are not known.

The V gene is TRBV5-1, the J gene TRBJ1-1, with D perhaps TRBD1 (6 bases). V was pared by 5 bases and J by 3 bases, with 14 bases between. Germline V gives CDR1 SGHRS, CDR2 YFSETQ. This CDR3 comprises 14 residues. The CDR3 DNA follows: TGCGCCAGCAGATTTCAGGGACAAGACACTGAAGCTTTCTTT. Encoded protein: CASRFQGQDTEAFF.

The sample holds many counts of this clonotype. The chain is built from TRBV7-9 and TRBJ2-7; no clear D. Germline lookup yields CDR1 SEHNR and CDR2 FQNEAQ (reference sequence). Between the trimmed V and J ends, which lost 0 bases and 1 base, there was a span of 4 bases. CDR3 size: 13 residues. The CDR3 nucleotides read TGTGCCAGCAGCTTAGCACATTCCTACGAGCAGTACTTC. Amino acid sequence: CASSLAHSYEQYF.

V usage is TRBV9 and J usage is TRBJ2-1; possible D gene TRBD1, 6 bases. From germline, CDR1 is SGDLS and CDR2 YYNGEE. The CDR3 totals 14 residues. Trimming cost V 4 bases and J 5 bases, with 13 bases left between them. Here the CDR3 DNA reads TGTGCCAGCAGCCCCGATTGGGGGCACAATGAGCAGTTCTTC. Translating it yields CASSPDWGHNEQFF.

This clonotype was counted ten times or more. The CDR3 sequence: CASSKGEFTGELFF. The CDR3 coding sequence is TGCGCCAGCAGCAAGGGGGAATTCACCGGGGAGCTGTTTTTT. The J gene is TRBJ2-2, the V gene TRBV5-1; weak D call: TRBD1 (6 bases). Germline V gene data show CDR1 as SGHRS and CDR2 as YFSETQ. V lost 4 bases, J lost 4 bases, and 11 bases lay in between. There are 14 residues in the CDR3. The full variable domain, completed using reference TRBV5-1 and TRBJ2-2, is KAGVTQTPRYLIKTRGQQVTLSCSPISGHRSVSWYQQTPGQGLQFLFEYFSETQRNKGNFPGRFSGRQFSNSRSEMNVSTLELGDSALYLCASSKGEFTGELFFGEGSRLTVL.

V is TRBV5-6 and J is TRBJ2-7; 12 bases fit TRBD1. The length of the CDR3 is 13 residues. Unmatched junction bases numbered 4, after V lost 4 bases and J lost 8 bases. Per the germline V gene, CDR1 is SGHDT and CDR2 is YYEEEE. The CDR3 nucleotides read TGTGCCAGCAGCGCCGGGACAGGGGGCCAGCAGTACTTC. Translation: CASSAGTGGQQYF.

This clonotype came up a few times. Its ends do not fully match the called genes, so a read error is possible. CDR3: CASSSTSF. CDR3 sequence (DNA): TGTGCCAGCAGCTCTACAAGCTTC. This chain joins TRBV5-8 and TRBJ1-2; D is uncertain. The CDR3 is 8 amino acids. CDR1 SGHTS and CDR2 YDEGEE come from the germline V gene.

This clonotype occurred many times. This chain joins TRBV20-1 and TRBJ2-2; tentative D call: TRBD1 (5 bases). V was cut by 3 bases and J by 1 base, with 9 bases left in between. Germline CDR1 is DFQATT and CDR2 is SNEGSKA (reference sequence). This CDR3 is 14 amino acids long. This chain's CDR3 is CSARGQMNTGELFF. For the CDR3, the DNA is TGCAGTGCTAGGGGGCAGATGAACACCGGGGAGCTGTTTTTT.

CDR3 DNA: TGCGCCAGCAGCTGGACCGGACAGGGGAACACTGAAGCTTTCTTT. Translated: CASSWTGQGNTEAFF. V usage is TRBV5-1 and J usage is TRBJ1-1; 8 bases line up with TRBD1. V lost 3 bases and J lost 1; bases outside the gene matches: 5. CDR1 SGHRS and CDR2 YFSETQ come from the germline V gene. The CDR3 runs to 15 residues.

The chain has TRBV11-2 and TRBJ2-7; perhaps TRBD2 as D (6 bases). The CDR3 covers 17 residues. With 4 bases removed from V and 4 bases from J, the gap between germline ends came to 23 bases. Germline V gives CDR1 SGHAT, CDR2 FQNNGV. The CDR3 DNA follows: TGTGCCAGCAGCTACGATTGGCCCGGGGTAGCGGATTACGAGCAGTACTTC. This gives the protein CASSYDWPGVADYEQYF.

The chain has TRBV6-6 and TRBJ2-7; the D is unclear. There are 14 residues in the CDR3. Trimming left V 0 bases short and J 3 bases short, with 9 bases between. Germline CDR1 is MNHNY and CDR2 is SVGAGI (reference sequence). For the CDR3, the DNA is TGTGCCAGCAGTTACTCGAATGGTAACTACGAGCAGTACTTC. Translated: CASSYSNGNYEQYF.

This rearrangement joins TRBV20-1 to TRBJ2-7; the match to TRBD1 covers 10 bases. The CDR3 covers 16 residues. Germline CDR1 DFQATT, CDR2 SNEGSKA (reference sequence). Trimming at V came to 0 bases and at J to 3 bases, leaving 8 bases not matched to a gene. CDR3 protein: CSARDAGQGSHYEQYF. Written as DNA, the CDR3 is TGCAGTGCTAGAGATGCGGGACAGGGGTCTCACTACGAGCAGTACTTC.

Many counts were recorded for this clonotype. The chain links TRBV12-3 or TRBV12-4 to TRBJ2-1; no reliable D call. The CDR3 consists of 11 residues. V was pared by 3 bases and J by 8 bases, with 5 bases between. In nucleotides, the CDR3 is TGTGCCAGCAGTTTTGGGGATGAGCAGTTCTTC. The encoded protein is CASSFGDEQFF.

The chain recombines TRBV7-9 with TRBJ2-3; D is possibly TRBD1 or TRBD2 (6 bases each). The CDR3 is made up of 13 amino acids. The germline CDR1 and CDR2 sequences are SEHNR and FQNEAQ (reference sequence). Trimming took 8 bases from V and 4 from J, leaving 13 bases between them. CDR3 protein: CASGWGASDTQYF. The CDR3 bases are TGTGCCAGCGGTTGGGGGGCTTCAGATACGCAGTATTTT.

The table lists this clonotype with a few counts. The chain joins TRBV11-1 to TRBJ1-1; D is undetermined. The CDR3 is 12 residues long. The ends were cut back, 5 bases at V and 3 bases at J, with 7 bases in the middle. Germline CDR1 reads SGHAT; CDR2 reads FQDESV (reference sequence). The CDR3 spells CASSLKYTEAFF. The CDR3 region has the DNA TGTGCCAGCAGCCTTAAGTACACTGAAGCTTTCTTT.

This chain uses TRBV7-3 with TRBJ1-1; 7 positions agree with TRBD1. J was trimmed by 1 base and V by 3 bases; bases with no gene match: 11. The germline V gene has CDR1 SGHTA and CDR2 FQGTGA. This CDR3 contains 17 residues. This chain's CDR3 is CASSFFPHRGGNTEAFF. In DNA, the CDR3 is TGTGCCAGCAGCTTTTTTCCACACAGGGGAGGGAACACTGAAGCTTTCTTT.

This clonotype came up a few times. V gene TRBV12-3 or TRBV12-4 combines with J gene TRBJ2-1, with D maybe TRBD2 (5 bases). The CDR3 has 15 residues. Trimming removed 2 bases from V and 0 bases from J, with 8 bases in between. The CDR3 is CASSLREYSYNEQFF. CDR3 DNA: TGTGCCAGCAGTTTAAGGGAGTACTCCTACAATGAGCAGTTCTTC.